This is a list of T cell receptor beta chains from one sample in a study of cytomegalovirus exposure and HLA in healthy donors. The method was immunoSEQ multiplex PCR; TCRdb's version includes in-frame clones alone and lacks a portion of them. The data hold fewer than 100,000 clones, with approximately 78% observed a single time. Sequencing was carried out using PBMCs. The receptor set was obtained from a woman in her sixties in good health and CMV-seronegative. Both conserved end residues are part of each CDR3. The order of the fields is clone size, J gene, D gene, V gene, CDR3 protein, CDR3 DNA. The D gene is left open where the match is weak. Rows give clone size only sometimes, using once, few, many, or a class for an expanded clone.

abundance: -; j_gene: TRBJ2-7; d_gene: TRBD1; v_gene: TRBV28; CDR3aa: CASSRQGNEQYF; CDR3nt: TGTGCCAGCAGTAGACAGGGAAACGAGCAGTACTTC
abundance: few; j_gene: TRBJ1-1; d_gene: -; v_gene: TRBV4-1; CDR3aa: CASSPPPGQNTEAFF; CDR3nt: TGCGCCAGCAGCCCCCCGCCGGGACAGAACACTGAAGCTTTCTTT
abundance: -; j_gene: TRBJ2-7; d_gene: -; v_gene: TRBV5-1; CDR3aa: CASSAAGGPNEQYF; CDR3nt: TGCGCCAGCAGCGCAGCCGGGGGACCTAACGAGCAGTACTTC
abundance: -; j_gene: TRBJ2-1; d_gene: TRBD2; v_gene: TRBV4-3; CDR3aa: CASSPSGAGAYNEQFF; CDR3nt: TGCGCCAGCAGCCCAAGCGGGGCAGGAGCTTACAATGAGCAGTTCTTC
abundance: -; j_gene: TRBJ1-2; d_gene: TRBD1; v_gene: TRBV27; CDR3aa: CASSFDRAVGGYTF; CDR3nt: TGTGCCAGCAGTTTCGACAGGGCAGTAGGCGGCTACACCTTC
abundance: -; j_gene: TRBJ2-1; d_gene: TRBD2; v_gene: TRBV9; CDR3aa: CASSVTGRGSSYNEQFF; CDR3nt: TGTGCCAGCAGCGTAACCGGGAGGGGAAGCTCCTACAATGAGCAGTTCTTC
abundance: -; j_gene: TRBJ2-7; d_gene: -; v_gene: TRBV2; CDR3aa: CASSEAVTVSYEQYF; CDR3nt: TGTGCCAGCAGTGAAGCGGTGACAGTGTCCTACGAGCAGTACTTC
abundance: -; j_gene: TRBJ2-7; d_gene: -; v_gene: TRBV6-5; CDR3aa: CASSPPPGYEQYF; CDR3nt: TGTGCCAGCAGTCCCCCCCCCGGCTACGAGCAGTACTTC
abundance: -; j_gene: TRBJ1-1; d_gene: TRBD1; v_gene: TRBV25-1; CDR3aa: CASSAWTGNTEAFF; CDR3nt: TGTGCCAGCAGTGCCTGGACAGGGAACACTGAAGCTTTCTTT
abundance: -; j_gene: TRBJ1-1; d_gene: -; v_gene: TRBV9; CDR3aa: CASSVGAGMNTEAFF; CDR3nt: TGTGCCAGCAGCGTAGGAGCAGGGATGAACACTGAAGCTTTCTTT
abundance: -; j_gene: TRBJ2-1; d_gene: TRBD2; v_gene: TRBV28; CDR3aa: CASRSGLAGGGSYNEQFF; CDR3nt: TGTGCCAGCCGCTCAGGACTAGCGGGAGGGGGCTCCTACAATGAGCAGTTCTTC
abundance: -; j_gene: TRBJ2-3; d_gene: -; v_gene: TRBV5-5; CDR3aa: CASSLDIRGGFTDTQYF; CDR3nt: TGTGCCAGCAGCTTGGACATCAGGGGAGGGTTCACAGATACGCAGTATTTT
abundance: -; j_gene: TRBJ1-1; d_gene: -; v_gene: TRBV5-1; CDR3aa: CASSFGQFTEAFF; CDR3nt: TGCGCCAGCAGCTTCGGACAGTTCACTGAAGCTTTCTTT
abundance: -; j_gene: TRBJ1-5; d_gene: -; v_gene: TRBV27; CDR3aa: CASSSHRGTGNQPQHF; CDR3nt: TGTGCCAGCAGTTCTCATCGCGGGACGGGCAATCAGCCCCAGCATTTT
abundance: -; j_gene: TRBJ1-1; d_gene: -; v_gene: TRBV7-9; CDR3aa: CASSPHGNTEAFF; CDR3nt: TGTGCCAGCAGCCCGCACGGGAACACTGAAGCTTTCTTT
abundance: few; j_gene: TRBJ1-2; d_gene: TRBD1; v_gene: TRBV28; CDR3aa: CASSLGAPQGRDGYTF; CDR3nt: TGTGCCAGCAGCTTAGGAGCCCCACAGGGGCGCGATGGCTACACCTTC
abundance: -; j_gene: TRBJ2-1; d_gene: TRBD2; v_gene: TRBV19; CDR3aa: CASSILAGGRNEQFF; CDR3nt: TGTGCCAGTAGTATCCTAGCGGGGGGGCGGAATGAGCAGTTCTTC
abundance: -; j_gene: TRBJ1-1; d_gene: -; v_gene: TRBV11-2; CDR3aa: CASKEVKGNTEAFF; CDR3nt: TGTGCCAGCAAGGAGGTAAAGGGTAACACTGAAGCTTTCTTT
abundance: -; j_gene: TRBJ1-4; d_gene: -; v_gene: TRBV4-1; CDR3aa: CASSPSSVTNEKLFF; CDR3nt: TGCGCCAGCAGCCCCTCGTCGGTTACTAATGAAAAACTGTTTTTT
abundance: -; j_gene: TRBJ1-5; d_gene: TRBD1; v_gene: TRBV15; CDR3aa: CATSMVGQGAQPQHF; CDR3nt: TGTGCCACCAGCATGGTGGGACAGGGGGCCCAGCCCCAGCATTTT
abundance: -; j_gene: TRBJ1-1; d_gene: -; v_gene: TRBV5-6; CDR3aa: CASSLAHRDFEAFF; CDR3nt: TGTGCCAGCAGCTTGGCCCACCGGGACTTTGAAGCTTTCTTT
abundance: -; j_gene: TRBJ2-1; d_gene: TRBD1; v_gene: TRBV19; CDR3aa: CASSTGGLKYNEQFF; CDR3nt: TGTGCCAGTAGCACAGGGGGCTTGAAGTACAATGAGCAGTTCTTC
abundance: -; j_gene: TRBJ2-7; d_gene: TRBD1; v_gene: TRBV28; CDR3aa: CASWDRGYEQYF; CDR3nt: TGTGCCAGCTGGGACAGGGGCTACGAGCAGTACTTC
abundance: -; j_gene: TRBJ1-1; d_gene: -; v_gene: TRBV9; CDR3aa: CASSFGQSNTEAFF; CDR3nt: TGTGCCAGCAGCTTCGGACAGTCCAACACTGAAGCTTTCTTT
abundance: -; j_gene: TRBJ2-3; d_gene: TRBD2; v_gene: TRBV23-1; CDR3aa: CASSLIRLALTDTQYF; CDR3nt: TGCGCCAGCAGTCTTATTCGACTAGCCCTAACAGATACGCAGTATTTT
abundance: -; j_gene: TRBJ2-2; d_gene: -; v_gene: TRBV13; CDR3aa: CASSLGRSAGELFF; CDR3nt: TGTGCCAGCAGCTTGGGGAGATCAGCCGGGGAGCTGTTTTTT
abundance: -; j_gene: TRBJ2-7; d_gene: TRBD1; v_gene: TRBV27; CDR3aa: CASSLLGQGANEQYF; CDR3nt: TGTGCCAGCAGTCTTCTCGGACAGGGGGCCAACGAGCAGTACTTC
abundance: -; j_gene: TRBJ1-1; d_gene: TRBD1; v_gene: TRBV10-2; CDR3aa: CASRVFPGGKGKTEAFF; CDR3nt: TGCGCCAGCAGAGTTTTTCCAGGGGGCAAGGGTAAGACTGAAGCTTTCTTT
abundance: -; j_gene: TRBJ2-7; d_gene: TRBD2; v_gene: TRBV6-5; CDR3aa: CASRRLAGGYEQYF; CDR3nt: TGTGCCAGCAGAAGACTAGCGGGGGGGTACGAGCAGTACTTC